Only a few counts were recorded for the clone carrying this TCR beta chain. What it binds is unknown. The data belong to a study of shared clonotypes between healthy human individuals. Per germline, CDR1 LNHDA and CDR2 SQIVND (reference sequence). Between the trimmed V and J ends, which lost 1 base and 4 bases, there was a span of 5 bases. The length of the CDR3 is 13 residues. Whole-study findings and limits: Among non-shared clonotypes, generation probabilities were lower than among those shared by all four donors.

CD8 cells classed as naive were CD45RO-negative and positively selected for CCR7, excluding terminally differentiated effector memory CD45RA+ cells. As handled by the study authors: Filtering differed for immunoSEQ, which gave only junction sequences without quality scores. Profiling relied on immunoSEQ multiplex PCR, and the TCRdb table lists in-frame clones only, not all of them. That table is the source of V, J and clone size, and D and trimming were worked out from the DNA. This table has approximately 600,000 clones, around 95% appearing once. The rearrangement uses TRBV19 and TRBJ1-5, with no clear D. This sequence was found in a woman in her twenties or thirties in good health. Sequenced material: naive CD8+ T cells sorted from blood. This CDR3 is CASSIGANQPQHF. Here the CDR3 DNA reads TGTGCCAGTAGTATAGGGGCAAATCAGCCCCAGCATTTT.